This T cell receptor (beta chain) emerged from a study of somatic mutations in cytotoxic T cells in rheumatoid arthritis. Germline CDR1 and CDR2: PRHDT and FYEKMQ (reference sequence). CDR3 size: 15 residues. Trimming left V 1 base short and J 4 bases short, with 10 bases between. TCRdb's copy holds only in-frame clones and misses some; the assay was immunoSEQ multiplex PCR. The sample carries under 9,000 clones, roughly nine tenths recorded once. The source of this sequence is a woman in her 70s with rheumatoid arthritis. The chain links TRBV13 to TRBJ2-2, with D perhaps TRBD2 (7 bases). Source material: CD8+ T cells sorted from blood. CDR3 sequence (DNA): TGTGCCAGCAGCTTAGAGGGGGGGGGCACCGGGGAGCTGTTTTTT. It yields the protein CASSLEGGGTGELFF.